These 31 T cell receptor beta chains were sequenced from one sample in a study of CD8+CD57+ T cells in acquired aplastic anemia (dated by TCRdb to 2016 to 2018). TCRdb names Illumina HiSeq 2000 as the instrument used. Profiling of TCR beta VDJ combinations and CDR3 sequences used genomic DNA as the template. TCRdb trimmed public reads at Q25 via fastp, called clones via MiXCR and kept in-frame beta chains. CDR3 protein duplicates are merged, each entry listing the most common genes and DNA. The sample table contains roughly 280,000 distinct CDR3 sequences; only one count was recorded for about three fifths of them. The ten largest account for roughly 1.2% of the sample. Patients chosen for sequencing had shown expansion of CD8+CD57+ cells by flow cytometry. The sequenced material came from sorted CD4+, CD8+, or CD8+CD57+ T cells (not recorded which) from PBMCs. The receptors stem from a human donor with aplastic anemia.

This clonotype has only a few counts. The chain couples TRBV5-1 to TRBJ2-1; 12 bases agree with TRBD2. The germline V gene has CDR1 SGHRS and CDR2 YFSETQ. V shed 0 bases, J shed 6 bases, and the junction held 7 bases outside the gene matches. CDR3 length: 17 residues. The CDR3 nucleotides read TGCGCCAGCAGCTTGGATGGACTAGCGGGGACCGGCAATGAGCAGTTCTTC. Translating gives CASSLDGLAGTGNEQFF.

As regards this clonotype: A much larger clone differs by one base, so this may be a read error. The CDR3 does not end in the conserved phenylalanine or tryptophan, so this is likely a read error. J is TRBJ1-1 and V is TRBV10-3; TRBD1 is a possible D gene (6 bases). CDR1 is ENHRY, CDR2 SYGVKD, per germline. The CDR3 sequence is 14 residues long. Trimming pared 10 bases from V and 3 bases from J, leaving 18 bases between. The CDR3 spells CASRIVGAHTEAFL. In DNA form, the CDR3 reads TGTGCCAGCAGGATTGTGGGGGCGCACACTGAAGCTTTCCTT.

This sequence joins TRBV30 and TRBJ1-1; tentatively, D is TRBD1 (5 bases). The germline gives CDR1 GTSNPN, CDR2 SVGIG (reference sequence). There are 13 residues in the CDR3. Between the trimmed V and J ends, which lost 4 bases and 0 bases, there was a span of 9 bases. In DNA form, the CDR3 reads TGTGCCTGGACAGGGTCCGTGAACACTGAAGCTTTCTTT. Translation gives CAWTGSVNTEAFF.

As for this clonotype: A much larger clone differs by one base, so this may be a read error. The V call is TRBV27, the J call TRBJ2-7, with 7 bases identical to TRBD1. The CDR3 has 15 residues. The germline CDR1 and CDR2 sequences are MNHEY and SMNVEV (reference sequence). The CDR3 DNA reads TGTGCCAGCAGTTTATCGAGGACAGGCGCCTACGAGCAGCACTTC. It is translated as CASSLSRTGAYEQHF.

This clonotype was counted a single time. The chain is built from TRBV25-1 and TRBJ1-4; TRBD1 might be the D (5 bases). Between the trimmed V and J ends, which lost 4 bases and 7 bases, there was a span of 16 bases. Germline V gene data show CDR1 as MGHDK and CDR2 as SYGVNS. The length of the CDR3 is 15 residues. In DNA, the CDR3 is TGTGCCAGCAGTGGTAGGGTGGGGCCCCGTGAAAAACTGTTTTTT. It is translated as CASSGRVGPREKLFF.

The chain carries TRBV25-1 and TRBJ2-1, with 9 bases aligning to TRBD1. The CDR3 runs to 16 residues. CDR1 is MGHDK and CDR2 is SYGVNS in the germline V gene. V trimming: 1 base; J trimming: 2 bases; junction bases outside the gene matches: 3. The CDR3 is CASSEWTGAAYNEQFF. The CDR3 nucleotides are TGTGCCAGCAGTGAATGGACAGGGGCAGCCTACAATGAGCAGTTCTTC.

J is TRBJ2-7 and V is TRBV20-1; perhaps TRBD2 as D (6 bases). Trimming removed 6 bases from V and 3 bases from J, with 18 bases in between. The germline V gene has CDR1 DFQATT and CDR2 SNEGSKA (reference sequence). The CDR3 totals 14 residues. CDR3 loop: CSAPPRGASYEQYF. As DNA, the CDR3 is TGCAGTGCACCACCACGCGGGGCGAGCTACGAGCAGTACTTC.

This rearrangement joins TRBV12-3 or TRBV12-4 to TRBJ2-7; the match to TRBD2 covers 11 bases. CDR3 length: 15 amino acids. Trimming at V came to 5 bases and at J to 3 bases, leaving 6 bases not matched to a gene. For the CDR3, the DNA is TGTGCCAGCAGTCCCGGGACTAGCGGCCGCTACGAGCAGTACTTC. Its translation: CASSPGTSGRYEQYF.

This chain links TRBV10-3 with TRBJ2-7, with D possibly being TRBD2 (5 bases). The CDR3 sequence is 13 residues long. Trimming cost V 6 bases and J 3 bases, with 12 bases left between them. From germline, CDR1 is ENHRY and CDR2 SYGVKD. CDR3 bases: TGTGCCATCAGGGTCGGTGAGGGCTACGAGCAGTACTTC. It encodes CAIRVGEGYEQYF.

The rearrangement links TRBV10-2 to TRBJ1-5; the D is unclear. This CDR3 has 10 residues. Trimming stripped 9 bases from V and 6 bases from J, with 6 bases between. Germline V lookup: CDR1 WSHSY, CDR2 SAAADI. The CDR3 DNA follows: TGCGCCAGGAAGTCTCAGCCCCAGCATTTT. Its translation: CARKSQPQHF.

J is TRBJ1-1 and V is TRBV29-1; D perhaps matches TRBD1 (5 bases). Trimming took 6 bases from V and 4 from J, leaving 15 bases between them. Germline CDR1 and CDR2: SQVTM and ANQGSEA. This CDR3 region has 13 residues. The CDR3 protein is CSVGRQIPTEAFF. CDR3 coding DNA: TGCAGCGTGGGTCGACAGATACCCACTGAAGCTTTCTTT.

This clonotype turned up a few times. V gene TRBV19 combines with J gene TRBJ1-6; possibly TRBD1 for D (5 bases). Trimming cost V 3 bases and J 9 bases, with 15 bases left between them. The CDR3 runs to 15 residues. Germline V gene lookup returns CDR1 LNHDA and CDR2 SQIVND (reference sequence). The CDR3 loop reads CASSISRDGGSPLHF. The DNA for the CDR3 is TGTGCCAGTAGTATTTCGAGGGATGGGGGTTCACCCCTCCACTTT. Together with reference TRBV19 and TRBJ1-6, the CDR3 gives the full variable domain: DGGITQSPKYLFRKEGQNVTLSCEQNLNHDAMYWYRQDPGQGLRLIYYSQIVNDFQKGDIAEGYSVSREKKESFPLTVTSAQKNPTAFYLCASSISRDGGSPLHFGNGTRLTVT.

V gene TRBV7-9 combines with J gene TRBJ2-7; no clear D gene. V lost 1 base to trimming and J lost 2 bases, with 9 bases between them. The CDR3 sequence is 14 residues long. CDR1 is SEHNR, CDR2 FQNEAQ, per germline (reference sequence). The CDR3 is CASSLEHGAYEQYF. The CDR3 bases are TGTGCCAGCAGCTTAGAGCACGGCGCCTACGAGCAGTACTTC. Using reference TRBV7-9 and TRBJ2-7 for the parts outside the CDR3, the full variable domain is DTGVSQNPRHKITKRGQNVTFRCDPISEHNRLYWYRQTLGQGPEFLTYFQNEAQLEKSRLLSDRFSAERPKGSFSTLEIQRTEQGDSAMYLCASSLEHGAYEQYFGPGTRLTVT.

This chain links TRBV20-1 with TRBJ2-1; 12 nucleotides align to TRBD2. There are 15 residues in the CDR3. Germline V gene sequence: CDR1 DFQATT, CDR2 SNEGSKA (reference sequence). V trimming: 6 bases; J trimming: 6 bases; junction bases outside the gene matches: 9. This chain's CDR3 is CSASSTSGGRNEQFF. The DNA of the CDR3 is TGCAGTGCCTCCTCGACTAGCGGGGGCCGCAATGAGCAGTTCTTC.

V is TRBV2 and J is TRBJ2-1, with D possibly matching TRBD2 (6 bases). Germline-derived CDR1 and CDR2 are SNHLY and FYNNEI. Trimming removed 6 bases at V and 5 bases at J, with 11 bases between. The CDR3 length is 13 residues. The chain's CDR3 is CASRRDGNNEQFF. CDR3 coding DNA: TGTGCCAGCAGGCGGGACGGCAACAATGAGCAGTTCTTC.

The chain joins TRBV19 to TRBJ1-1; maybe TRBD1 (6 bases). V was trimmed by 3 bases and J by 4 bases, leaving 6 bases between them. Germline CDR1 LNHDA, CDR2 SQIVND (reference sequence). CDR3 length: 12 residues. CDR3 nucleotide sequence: TGTGCCAGTAGTATCAGGGGCACTGAAGCTTTCTTT. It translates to CASSIRGTEAFF.

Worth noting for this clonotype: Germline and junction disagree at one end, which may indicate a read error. CDR3 bases: TGTGCCAGCGGCCAGGGGACAGGGAATTCATCCCTCCACTTT. Translation gives CASGQGTGNSSLHF. The chain combines TRBV7-3 with TRBJ1-6; 9 nucleotides line up with TRBD1. This CDR3 has 14 amino acids. CDR1 and CDR2 (germline): SGHTA, FQGTGA.

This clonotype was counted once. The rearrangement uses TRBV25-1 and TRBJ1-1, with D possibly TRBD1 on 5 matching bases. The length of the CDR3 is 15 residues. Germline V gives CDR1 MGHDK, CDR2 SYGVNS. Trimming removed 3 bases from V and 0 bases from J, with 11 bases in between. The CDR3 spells CASSEGRNVNTEAFF. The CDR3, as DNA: TGTGCCAGCAGTGAGGGACGCAACGTGAACACTGAAGCTTTCTTT.

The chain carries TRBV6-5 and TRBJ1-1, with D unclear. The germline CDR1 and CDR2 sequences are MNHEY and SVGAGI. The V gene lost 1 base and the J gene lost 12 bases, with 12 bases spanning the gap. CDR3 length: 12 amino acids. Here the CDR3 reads CASSYLKGGTFF. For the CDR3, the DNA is TGTGCCAGCAGTTACTTGAAGGGTGGGACTTTCTTT.

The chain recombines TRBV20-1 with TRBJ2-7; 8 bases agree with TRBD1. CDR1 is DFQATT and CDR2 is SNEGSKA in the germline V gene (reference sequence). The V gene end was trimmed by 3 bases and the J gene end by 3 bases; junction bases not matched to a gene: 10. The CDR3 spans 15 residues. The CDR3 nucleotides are TGCAGTGCTAGTGTTGGACAGGGCCTTTACTACGAGCAGTACTTC. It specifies CSASVGQGLYYEQYF.

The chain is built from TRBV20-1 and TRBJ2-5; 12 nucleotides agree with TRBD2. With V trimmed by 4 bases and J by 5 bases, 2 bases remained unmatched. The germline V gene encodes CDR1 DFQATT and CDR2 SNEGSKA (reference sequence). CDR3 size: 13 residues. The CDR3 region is CSATGTSGETQYF. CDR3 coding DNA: TGCAGTGCTACCGGGACTAGCGGGGAGACCCAGTACTTC.

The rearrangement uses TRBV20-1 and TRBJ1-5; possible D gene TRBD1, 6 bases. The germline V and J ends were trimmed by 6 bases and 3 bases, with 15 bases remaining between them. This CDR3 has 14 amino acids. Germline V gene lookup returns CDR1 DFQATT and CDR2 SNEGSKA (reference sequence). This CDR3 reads CSAPDRDTNQPQHF. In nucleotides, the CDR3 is TGCAGTGCCCCAGATCGGGACACCAATCAGCCCCAGCATTTT.

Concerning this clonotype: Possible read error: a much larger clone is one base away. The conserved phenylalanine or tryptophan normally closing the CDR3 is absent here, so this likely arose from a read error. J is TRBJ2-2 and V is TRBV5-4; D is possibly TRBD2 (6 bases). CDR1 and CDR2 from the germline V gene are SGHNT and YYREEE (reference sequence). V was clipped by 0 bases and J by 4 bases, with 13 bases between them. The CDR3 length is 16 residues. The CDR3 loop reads CASSLVAGGVTGELFC. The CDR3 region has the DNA TGTGCCAGCAGCTTGGTGGCCGGCGGGGTCACCGGGGAGCTGTTTTGT.

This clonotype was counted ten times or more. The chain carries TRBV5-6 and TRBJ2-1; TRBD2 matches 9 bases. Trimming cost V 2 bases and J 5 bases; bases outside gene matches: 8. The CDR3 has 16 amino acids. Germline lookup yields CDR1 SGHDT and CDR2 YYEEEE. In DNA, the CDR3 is TGTGCCAGCAGCTTACCCGGGACTAGCAGGAACAATGAGCAGTTCTTC. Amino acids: CASSLPGTSRNNEQFF.

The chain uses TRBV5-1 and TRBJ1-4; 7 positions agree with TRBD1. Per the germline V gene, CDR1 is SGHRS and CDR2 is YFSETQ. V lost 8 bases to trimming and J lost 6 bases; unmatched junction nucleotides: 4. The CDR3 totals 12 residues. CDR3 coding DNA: TGCGCCAGTGCCGGGACAGATGAAAAACTGTTTTTT. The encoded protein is CASAGTDEKLFF.

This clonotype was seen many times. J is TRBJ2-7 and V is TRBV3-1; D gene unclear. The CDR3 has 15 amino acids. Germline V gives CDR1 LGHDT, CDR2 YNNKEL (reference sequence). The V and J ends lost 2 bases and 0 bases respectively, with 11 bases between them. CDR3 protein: CASSQISLSSYEQYF. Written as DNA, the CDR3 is TGTGCCAGCAGCCAAATTAGCCTGAGCTCCTACGAGCAGTACTTC.

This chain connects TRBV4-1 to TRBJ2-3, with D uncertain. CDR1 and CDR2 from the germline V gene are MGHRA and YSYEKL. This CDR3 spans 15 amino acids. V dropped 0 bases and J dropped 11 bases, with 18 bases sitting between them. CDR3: CASSQDLDGPQRQYF. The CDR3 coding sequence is TGCGCCAGCAGCCAAGATCTTGACGGGCCCCAGAGGCAGTATTTT.

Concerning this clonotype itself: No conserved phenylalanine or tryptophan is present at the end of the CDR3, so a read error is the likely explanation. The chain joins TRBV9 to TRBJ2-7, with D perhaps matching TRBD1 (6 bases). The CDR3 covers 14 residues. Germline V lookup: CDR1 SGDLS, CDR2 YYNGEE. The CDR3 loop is CASRVVGRGYEQYL. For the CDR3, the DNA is TGTGCCAGCAGAGTAGTCGGCAGGGGCTACGAGCAGTACCTC.

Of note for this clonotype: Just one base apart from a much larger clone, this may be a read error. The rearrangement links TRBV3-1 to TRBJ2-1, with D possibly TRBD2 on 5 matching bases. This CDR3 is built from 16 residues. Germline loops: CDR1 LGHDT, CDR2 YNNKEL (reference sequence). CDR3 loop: CASSQDLGLRYNEQLF. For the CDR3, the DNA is TGTGCCAGCAGCCAAGATTTAGGACTCAGGTACAATGAGCAGCTCTTC.

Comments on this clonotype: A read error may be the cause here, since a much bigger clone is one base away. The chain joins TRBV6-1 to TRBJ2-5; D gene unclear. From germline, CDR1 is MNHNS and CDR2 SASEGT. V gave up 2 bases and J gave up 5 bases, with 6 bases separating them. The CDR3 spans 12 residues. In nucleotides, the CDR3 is TGTGCCAGCAGTGAACCAAGGGAGACCCAGTACTTC. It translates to CASSEPRETQYF.

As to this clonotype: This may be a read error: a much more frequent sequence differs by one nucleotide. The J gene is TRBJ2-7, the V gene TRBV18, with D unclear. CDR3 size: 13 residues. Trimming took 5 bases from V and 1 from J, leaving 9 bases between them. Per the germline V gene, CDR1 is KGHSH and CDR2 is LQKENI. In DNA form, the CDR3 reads TGTGCCAGCTCAATGGCGGAGTCCTACGAGCAGTACTTC. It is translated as CASSMAESYEQYF.